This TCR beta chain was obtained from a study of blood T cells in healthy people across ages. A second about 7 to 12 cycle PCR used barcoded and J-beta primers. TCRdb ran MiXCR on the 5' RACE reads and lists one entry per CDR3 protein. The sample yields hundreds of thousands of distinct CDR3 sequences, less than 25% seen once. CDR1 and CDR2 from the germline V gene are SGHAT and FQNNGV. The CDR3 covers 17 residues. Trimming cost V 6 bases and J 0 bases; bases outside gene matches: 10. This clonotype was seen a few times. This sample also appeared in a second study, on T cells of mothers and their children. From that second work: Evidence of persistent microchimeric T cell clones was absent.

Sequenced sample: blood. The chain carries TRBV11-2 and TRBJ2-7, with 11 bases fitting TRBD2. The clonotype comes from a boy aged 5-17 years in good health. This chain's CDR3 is CASSKPGLADSSYEQYF. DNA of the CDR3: TGTGCCAGCAGTAAACCGGGACTAGCGGATAGCTCCTACGAGCAGTACTTC.